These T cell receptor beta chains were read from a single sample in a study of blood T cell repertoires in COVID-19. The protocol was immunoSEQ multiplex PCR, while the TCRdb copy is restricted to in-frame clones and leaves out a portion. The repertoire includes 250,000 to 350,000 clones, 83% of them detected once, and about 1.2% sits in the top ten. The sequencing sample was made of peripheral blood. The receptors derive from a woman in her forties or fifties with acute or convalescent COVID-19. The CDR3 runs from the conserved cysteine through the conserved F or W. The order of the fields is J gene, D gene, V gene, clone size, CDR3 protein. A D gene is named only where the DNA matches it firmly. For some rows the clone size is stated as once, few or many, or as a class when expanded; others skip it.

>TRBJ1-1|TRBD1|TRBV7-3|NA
CASSLTGQGAEAFF
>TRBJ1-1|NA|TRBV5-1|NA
CASSSTGLELVAFF
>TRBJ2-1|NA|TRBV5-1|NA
CASSPLAVNEQFF
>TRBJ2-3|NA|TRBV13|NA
CASSLEGDTQYF
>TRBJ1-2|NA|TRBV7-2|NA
CASSPESSGNYGYTF
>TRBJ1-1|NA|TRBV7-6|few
CASRTHGGTEAFF
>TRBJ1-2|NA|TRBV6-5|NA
CASSLRELNIGGYTF
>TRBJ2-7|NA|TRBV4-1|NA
CASSHPRRLGLVSYEQYF
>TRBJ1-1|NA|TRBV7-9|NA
CASSPRARDEAFF
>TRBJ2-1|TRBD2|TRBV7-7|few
CASSSERGGRDEQFF
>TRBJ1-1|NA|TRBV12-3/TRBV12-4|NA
CASSSAGFTEAFF
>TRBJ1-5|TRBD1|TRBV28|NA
CASSVQGAVNQPQHF
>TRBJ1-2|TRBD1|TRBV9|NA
CASSGTGGYGYTF
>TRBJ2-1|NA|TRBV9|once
CASSPQRATRIREQFF
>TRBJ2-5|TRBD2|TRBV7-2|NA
CASGAGTGETQYF